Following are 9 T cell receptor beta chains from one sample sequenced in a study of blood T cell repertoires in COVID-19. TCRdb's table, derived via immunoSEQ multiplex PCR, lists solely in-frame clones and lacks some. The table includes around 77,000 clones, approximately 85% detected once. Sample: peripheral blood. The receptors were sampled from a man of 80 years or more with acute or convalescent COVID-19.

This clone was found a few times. The CDR3 DNA reads TGTGCAAGTCGCTTAGTAGTCAGGAATGGCTACACCTTC. This translates into CASRLVVRNGYTF. The genes are TRBV12-2 and TRBJ1-2; the table's D call, TRBD1, was not checked against the DNA. TRBV12-2 counts as a pseudogene. CDR3 size: 13 residues.

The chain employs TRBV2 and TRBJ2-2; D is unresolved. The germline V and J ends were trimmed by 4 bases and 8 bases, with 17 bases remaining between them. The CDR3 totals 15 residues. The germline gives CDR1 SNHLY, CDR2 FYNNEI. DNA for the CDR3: TGTGCCAGCAGTGTTATTGGCAGTGCCACAGGGGAGCTGTTTTTT. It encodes CASSVIGSATGELFF.

CDR3 nucleotides: TGCGCCAGCAGCTTGGAACAGGGAAAAAACATTCAGTACTTC. This gives the protein CASSLEQGKNIQYF. This chain connects TRBV5-1 to TRBJ2-4; maybe TRBD1 (6 bases). Per the germline V gene, CDR1 is SGHRS and CDR2 is YFSETQ. This CDR3 region has 14 residues. The germline V and J ends were trimmed by 0 bases and 4 bases, with 8 bases remaining between them. Complete variable domain (other parts from reference TRBV5-1 and TRBJ2-4): KAGVTQTPRYLIKTRGQQVTLSCSPISGHRSVSWYQQTPGQGLQFLFEYFSETQRNKGNFPGRFSGRQFSNSRSEMNVSTLELGDSALYLCASSLEQGKNIQYFGAGTRLSVL.

CDR3 residues: CASSQYPGLAGKDEQYF. Written as DNA, the CDR3 is TGTGCCAGCAGCCAATACCCCGGACTAGCGGGAAAGGACGAGCAGTACTTC. This chain uses TRBV14 with TRBJ2-7; 12 bases line up with TRBD2. The CDR3 is 17 residues long. V was pared by 2 bases and J by 5 bases, with 10 bases of the junction left unmatched. The germline gives CDR1 SGHDN, CDR2 FVKESK.

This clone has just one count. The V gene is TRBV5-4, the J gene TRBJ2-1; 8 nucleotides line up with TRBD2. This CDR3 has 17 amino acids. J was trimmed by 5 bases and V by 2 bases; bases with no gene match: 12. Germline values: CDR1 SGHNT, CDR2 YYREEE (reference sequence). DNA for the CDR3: TGTGCCAGCAGCTTTGGTAGTGGAGCGGGAGTACACAATGAGCAGTTCTTC. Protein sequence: CASSFGSGAGVHNEQFF.

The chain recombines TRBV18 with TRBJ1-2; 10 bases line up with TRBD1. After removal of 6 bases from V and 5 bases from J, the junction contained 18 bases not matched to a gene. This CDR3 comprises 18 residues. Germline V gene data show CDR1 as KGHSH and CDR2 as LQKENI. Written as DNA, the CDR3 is TGTGCCAGCTCGCTCGGTCGGGACAGGGGACCAGAGTGGTATGGCTACACCTTC. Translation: CASSLGRDRGPEWYGYTF. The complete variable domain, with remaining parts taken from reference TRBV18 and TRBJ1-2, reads NAGVMQNPRHLVRRRGQEARLRCSPMKGHSHVYWYRQLPEEGLKFMVYLQKENIIDESGMPKERFSAEFPKEGPSILRIQQVVRGDSAAYFCASSLGRDRGPEWYGYTFGSGTRLTVV.

The CDR3 sequence: CASSLAGGTEAFF. The CDR3 DNA is TGTGCCAGCAGTTTAGCGGGGGGGACTGAAGCTTTCTTT. The chain combines TRBV12-3 or TRBV12-4 with TRBJ1-1, with D maybe TRBD1 (5 bases). The V and J ends lost 0 bases and 5 bases respectively, with 7 bases between them. The CDR3 runs to 13 residues.

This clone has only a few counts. CDR3 bases: TGTGCCACCAGTGGTCGGGACTTTAATCAGCCCCAGCATTTT. Its translation is CATSGRDFNQPQHF. The V gene is TRBV24-1, the J gene TRBJ1-5; the D gene is possibly TRBD1 (5 bases). V was pared by 5 bases and J by 4 bases, with 11 bases between. The CDR3 totals 14 residues. Germline CDR1 KGHDR, CDR2 SFDVKD.

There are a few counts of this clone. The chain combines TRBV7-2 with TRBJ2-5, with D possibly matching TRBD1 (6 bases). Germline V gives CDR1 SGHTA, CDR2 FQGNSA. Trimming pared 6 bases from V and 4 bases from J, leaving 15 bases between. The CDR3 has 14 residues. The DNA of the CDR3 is TGTGCCAGCAGTTTCACAGGGTCGGGAGAGACCCAGTACTTC. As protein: CASSFTGSGETQYF.